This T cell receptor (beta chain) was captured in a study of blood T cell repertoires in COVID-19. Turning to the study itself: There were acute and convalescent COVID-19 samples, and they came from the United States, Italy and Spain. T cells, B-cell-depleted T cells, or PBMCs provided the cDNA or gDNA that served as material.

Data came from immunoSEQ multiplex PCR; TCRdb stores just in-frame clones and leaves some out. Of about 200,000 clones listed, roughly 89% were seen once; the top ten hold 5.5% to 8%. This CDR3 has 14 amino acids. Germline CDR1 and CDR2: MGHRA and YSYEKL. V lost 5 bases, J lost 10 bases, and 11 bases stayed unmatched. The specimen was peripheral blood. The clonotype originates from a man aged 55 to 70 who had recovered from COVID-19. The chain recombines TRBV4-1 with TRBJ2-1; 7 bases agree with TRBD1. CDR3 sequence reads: CASSLSYLGGEQFF. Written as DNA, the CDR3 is TGCGCCAGCAGCTTATCCTATCTAGGGGGCGAGCAGTTCTTC.